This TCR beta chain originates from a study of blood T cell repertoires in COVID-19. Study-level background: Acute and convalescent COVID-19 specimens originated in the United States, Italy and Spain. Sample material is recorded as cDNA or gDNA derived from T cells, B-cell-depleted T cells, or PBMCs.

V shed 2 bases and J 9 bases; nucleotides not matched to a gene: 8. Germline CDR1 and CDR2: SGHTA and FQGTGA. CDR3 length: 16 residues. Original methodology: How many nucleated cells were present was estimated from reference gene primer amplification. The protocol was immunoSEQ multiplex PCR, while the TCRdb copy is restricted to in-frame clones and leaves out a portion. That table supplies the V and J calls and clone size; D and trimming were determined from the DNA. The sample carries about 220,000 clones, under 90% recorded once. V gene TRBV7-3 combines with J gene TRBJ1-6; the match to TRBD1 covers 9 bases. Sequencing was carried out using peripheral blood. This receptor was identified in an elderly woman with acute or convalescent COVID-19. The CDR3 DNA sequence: TGTGCCAGCAGCTTAGCGGGACAGGGATTCGGTTCACCCCTCCACTTT. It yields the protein CASSLAGQGFGSPLHF.